These T cell receptor beta chains were read from a single sample in a study of T cell repertoires in cytomegalovirus infection. TCRdb recomputed calls from the reads with MiXCR, one row per CDR3 protein. Of about 260,000 distinct CDR3 sequences listed, approximately 14% are singletons. The sequenced material came from PBMCs. These receptors all come from a human donor in good health (CMV status not recorded). Some clones in this sample may be carry-over from other donors' samples. Each CDR3 is given with its conserved first and last residue. D genes are given only for firm matches. Not all rows give a size; the values are once, few, many and, for expanded clones, a class.

V	J	D	size	DNA	CDR3
TRBV7-6	TRBJ1-2	.	many	TGTGCCAGCAGCCCCTCGACAGAAGACTATGGCTACACCTTC	CASSPSTEDYGYTF
TRBV27	TRBJ2-1	TRBD1	.	TGTGCCAGCAGTTTACCGGGACAGGACTCCTACAATGAGCAGTTCTTC	CASSLPGQDSYNEQFF
TRBV19	TRBJ1-1	.	many	TGTGCCAGTAGTCGACTGATGAACACTGAAGCTTTCTTT	CASSRLMNTEAFF
TRBV6-5	TRBJ2-3	.	few	TGTGCCAGCAGATGGGGCGGGGTGACCGATACGCAGTATTTT	CASRWGGVTDTQYF
TRBV20-1	TRBJ2-7	TRBD1	few	TGCAGTGCTAGAGATGTTCCGGGACAGGGCGTCAACGAGCAGTACTTC	CSARDVPGQGVNEQYF
TRBV29-1	TRBJ2-7	TRBD2	few	TGCAGCGTCCAACTAGCGGGGTTCGGCGAGCAGTACTTC	CSVQLAGFGEQYF
TRBV4-3	TRBJ1-5	.	many	TGCGCCAGCAGCCACGGGGGGGGTAATCAGCCCCAGCATTTT	CASSHGGGNQPQHF
TRBV2	TRBJ1-4	TRBD1	.	TGTGCCAGCAGTGGAGGGGACAGACGGAATGAAAAACTGTTTTTT	CASSGGDRRNEKLFF
TRBV7-9	TRBJ2-1	.	.	TGTGCCAGCAGCTCAAGAAGGCGTCAGGCGATGTCCTACAATGAGCAGTTCTTC	CASSSRRRQAMSYNEQFF
TRBV28	TRBJ1-2	.	many	TGTGCCAGCAGCTATTTAGGGGGGCTTGGCTACACCTTC	CASSYLGGLGYTF
TRBV6-6	TRBJ1-5	.	.	TGTGCCAGCAGTTACTTCCCGAGGGGCAATAAGCCCCAGCATTTT	CASSYFPRGNKPQHF
TRBV20-1	TRBJ2-2	.	.	TGCAGTGCTAGAGCGACTAGTGTCTCCGGGGAGCTGTTTTTT	CSARATSVSGELFF
TRBV14	TRBJ2-3	TRBD2	few	TGTGCCAGCAGCCAAGACATTCACATCGGGGGGGGATCAGATACGCAGTATTTT	CASSQDIHIGGGSDTQYF
TRBV29-1	TRBJ2-5	.	.	TGCAGCGTTGTATCCAGGGAAGAGACCCAGTACTTC	CSVVSREETQYF
TRBV29-1	TRBJ1-1	.	many	TGCAGCGTTGCCCAGGTGGGGGGAGTATCTGAAGCTTTCTTT	CSVAQVGGVSEAFF
TRBV7-9	TRBJ2-7	.	many	TGTGCCAGCAGCCCAGGACAGATGGTACGGGAGCAGTACTTC	CASSPGQMVREQYF
TRBV12-3/TRBV12-4	TRBJ1-3	.	.	TGTGCCAGCAGTCCCTCGGGAGCTGGAAACACCATATATTTT	CASSPSGAGNTIYF
TRBV19	TRBJ1-5	.	.	TGTGCCAGTAGTCCGGGGTGGGGTAGCAATCAGCCCCAGCATTTT	CASSPGWGSNQPQHF
TRBV6-2/TRBV6-3	TRBJ2-1	.	many	TGTGCCAGCAGTCAACACTATGAGCAGTTCTTC	CASSQHYEQFF
TRBV28	TRBJ1-4	.	.	TGTGCCAGCAGTTTCTCTGGAGGGATTAGGGAAAAACTGTTTTTT	CASSFSGGIREKLFF
TRBV20-1	TRBJ2-7	TRBD2	.	TGCAGTGCCCAGGGTCGGCTAGCGGGAGGGCCTAACTACGAGCAGTACTTC	CSAQGRLAGGPNYEQYF
TRBV28	TRBJ1-2	TRBD1	many	TGTGCCAGCAGTCAAGAAGGACAGGGCCTTAGAGGCTACACCTTC	CASSQEGQGLRGYTF
TRBV2	TRBJ1-2	.	few	TGTGCCAGCAGTAGGGGCGGACAGTTAAGAAACTATGGCTACACCTTC	CASSRGGQLRNYGYTF
TRBV4-3	TRBJ1-1	TRBD1	few	TGCGCCAGCAGCCAAGATCCGACAGGGGGGACTGAAGCTTTCTTT	CASSQDPTGGTEAFF
TRBV28	TRBJ1-5	.	many	TGTGCCAGCAGTACGGGGGTAATTAGCAATCAGCCCCAGCATTTT	CASSTGVISNQPQHF
TRBV6-4	TRBJ2-1	TRBD2	.	TGTGCCAGCAGTGAGCACGGGACTACCCGCAATGAGCAGTTCTTC	CASSEHGTTRNEQFF
TRBV7-2	TRBJ1-2	.	many	TGTGCCAGCAGCACCCGGGACAAACTCCTAAGGCCCTATGGCTACACCTTC	CASSTRDKLLRPYGYTF
TRBV6-1	TRBJ1-3	.	.	TGTGCCAGCAGTGAAGAGGCAGGTTCTGGAAACACCATATATTTT	CASSEEAGSGNTIYF
TRBV19	TRBJ2-2	.	few	TGTGCCAGTAGTAGGCGCCGAAACACCGGGGAGCTGTTTTTT	CASSRRRNTGELFF
TRBV20-1	TRBJ2-3	.	.	TGCAGTGCTAGAGTCCCCGGGCCTCGGGGGTCGTCTGATACGCAGTATTTT	CSARVPGPRGSSDTQYF